One sample yielded the 27 T cell receptor beta chains listed below, sequenced in a study of blood T cell repertoires in COVID-19. Measured with immunoSEQ multiplex PCR; TCRdb has only the in-frame clones, and not every one. The sample holds some 270,000 clones, approximately 88% seen once. The material sequenced was PBMCs or T cells enriched from blood (not recorded which). The source is a woman aged 40 to 50 who had recovered from COVID-19.

This clone was observed a handful of times. V is TRBV25-1 and J is TRBJ1-4; D remains unclear. Trimming took 5 bases from V and 3 from J, leaving 13 bases between them. The germline gives CDR1 MGHDK, CDR2 SYGVNS. The CDR3 contains 15 residues. CDR3 region: CASSSLRGANEKLFF. The CDR3 nucleotides are TGTGCCAGCAGTTCACTAAGAGGAGCTAATGAAAAACTGTTTTTT.

The CDR3 region is CASSQGGPGGYTF. The DNA for the CDR3 is TGCGCCAGCAGCCAGGGAGGACCTGGAGGCTACACCTTC. This chain links TRBV4-3 with TRBJ1-2; D unclear. V lost 3 bases, J lost 8 bases, and 13 bases lay in between. The length of the CDR3 is 13 residues. CDR1 and CDR2 (germline): LGHNA, YSLEER.

The rearrangement links TRBV12-2 to TRBJ1-1; the DNA was not used to check the table's D call, TRBD1. TRBV12-2 has pseudogene status. The CDR3 consists of 16 residues. CDR3 sequence: CASRLTAAVMNTEAFF. DNA for the CDR3: TGTGCAAGTCGCTTAACAGCCGCAGTCATGAACACTGAAGCTTTCTTT.

This chain uses TRBV7-3 with TRBJ2-7; 10 bases are a match to TRBD2. Per the germline V gene, CDR1 is SGHTA and CDR2 is FQGTGA. There are 17 residues in the CDR3. The V gene end was trimmed by 1 base and the J gene end by 7 bases; junction bases not matched to a gene: 13. Here the CDR3 reads CASSLKGPSGGLWEQYF. In DNA form, the CDR3 reads TGTGCCAGCAGCTTAAAAGGGCCTAGCGGGGGACTATGGGAGCAGTACTTC.

This clone occurred a few times. The chain links TRBV7-2 to TRBJ2-7; TRBD1 aligns across 7 bases. The CDR3 contains 16 residues. CDR1 and CDR2 (germline): SGHTA, FQGNSA. With 1 base clipped from V and 4 bases from J, the junction kept 10 bases outside the gene matches. CDR3 amino acids: CASSLVSTQGVYEQYF. CDR3 in DNA: TGTGCCAGCAGCTTAGTTAGCACCCAGGGGGTTTACGAGCAGTACTTC. Full variable domain (rest looked up from reference TRBV7-2 and TRBJ2-7): GAGVSQSPSNKVTEKGKDVELRCDPISGHTALYWYRQSLGQGLEFLIYFQGNSAPDKSGLPSDRFSAERTGGSVSTLTIQRTQQEDSAVYLCASSLVSTQGVYEQYFGPGTRLTVT.

The rearrangement links TRBV7-9 to TRBJ2-2; D might be TRBD2 (5 bases). Trimming stripped 9 bases from V and 2 bases from J, with 16 bases between. The CDR3 consists of 15 residues. CDR1 and CDR2 from the germline V gene are SEHNR and FQNEAQ (reference sequence). CDR3 protein: CAREKAATNTGELFF. CDR3 DNA: TGTGCCAGGGAGAAAGCGGCAACCAACACCGGGGAGCTGTTTTTT.

A remark on this clone: This sample includes further DNA sequences coding for the same CDR3. The rearrangement joins TRBV5-6 to TRBJ2-7; D is unresolved. V lost 0 bases, J lost 3 bases, and 7 bases lay in between. CDR1 is SGHDT and CDR2 is YYEEEE in the germline V gene. The CDR3 loop spans 13 amino acids. This chain's CDR3 is CASSLGQYYEQYF. DNA for the CDR3: TGTGCCAGCAGCTTGGGTCAGTACTACGAGCAGTACTTC.

This chain joins TRBV6-1 and TRBJ1-2; 8 bases match TRBD1. J was trimmed by 4 bases and V by 3 bases; bases with no gene match: 10. Germline V gene lookup returns CDR1 MNHNS and CDR2 SASEGT. This CDR3 region has 16 residues. The CDR3 loop reads CASSELSAGGSYGYTF. DNA of the CDR3: TGTGCCAGCAGTGAGTTATCGGCAGGGGGCTCCTATGGCTACACCTTC.

This rearrangement joins TRBV5-1 to TRBJ2-7; 8 bases match TRBD2. CDR3 size: 15 residues. The J segment lost 5 bases and the V segment lost 6 bases, leaving 13 bases of the junction unmatched. Germline-derived CDR1 and CDR2 are SGHRS and YFSETQ. The CDR3 region is CASKDGRASGDEQYF. The CDR3 bases are TGCGCCAGCAAAGACGGGAGGGCCTCGGGCGACGAGCAGTACTTC. Full variable domain (remainder filled in from reference TRBV5-1 and TRBJ2-7): KAGVTQTPRYLIKTRGQQVTLSCSPISGHRSVSWYQQTPGQGLQFLFEYFSETQRNKGNFPGRFSGRQFSNSRSEMNVSTLELGDSALYLCASKDGRASGDEQYFGPGTRLTVT.

V is TRBV5-4 and J is TRBJ2-7; tentatively, D is TRBD2 (6 bases). This CDR3 has 15 amino acids. Germline values: CDR1 SGHNT, CDR2 YYREEE (reference sequence). V lost 5 bases and J lost 0, with 15 bases in between. CDR3 in DNA: TGTGCCAGCAGGGGTGGGGCGGGAAGCTCCTACGAGCAGTACTTC. Protein sequence: CASRGGAGSSYEQYF.

This clone has a single count. The chain joins TRBV7-9 to TRBJ1-2, with D perhaps matching TRBD1 (5 bases). The CDR3 has 17 residues. Germline V gene lookup returns CDR1 SEHNR and CDR2 FQNEAQ (reference sequence). The germline V and J ends were trimmed by 0 bases and 8 bases, with 22 bases remaining between them. The CDR3: CASSLAEFGDWRLGYTF. The CDR3 DNA reads TGTGCCAGCAGCTTAGCTGAATTCGGGGACTGGCGATTAGGCTACACCTTC.

The chain links TRBV19 to TRBJ1-3; TRBD1 might be the D (6 bases). Per the germline V gene, CDR1 is LNHDA and CDR2 is SQIVND (reference sequence). V dropped 4 bases and J dropped 0 bases, with 19 bases sitting between them. The CDR3 is 18 amino acids. Here the CDR3 DNA reads TGTGCCAGTAGTACGCGCCTCACAGGGTGGAGCTCTGGAAACACCATATATTTT. Translating gives CASSTRLTGWSSGNTIYF.

This clone came up once. The CDR3 bases are TGTGCCAGCTCACCTCGACAGGGCGAAAAACTGTTTTTT. Encoded protein: CASSPRQGEKLFF. The V and J genes are TRBV18 and TRBJ1-4; 7 bases match TRBD1. Trimming took 3 bases from V and 8 from J; bases not matched to a gene: 3. The CDR3 runs to 13 residues. Germline CDR1 is KGHSH and CDR2 is LQKENI.

This sequence joins TRBV2 and TRBJ2-3; D not certain. V was clipped by 6 bases and J by 2 bases, with 12 bases between them. Germline loops: CDR1 SNHLY, CDR2 FYNNEI. The CDR3 extends over 14 amino acids. The CDR3 sequence is CASSPVTHTDTQYF. CDR3 sequence (DNA): TGTGCCAGCAGCCCGGTCACCCACACAGATACGCAGTATTTT.

The chain joins TRBV3-1 (or the pseudogene TRBV3-2) to TRBJ1-5; D might be TRBD1 (6 bases). The V end lost 2 bases, the J end lost 0 bases, and 11 bases lay between the germline ends. The CDR3 has 16 amino acids. Germline V CDR1 and CDR2: LGHDT, YNNKEL (reference sequence). The CDR3 bases are TGTGCCAGCAGCCAAACAGGGCCTTATAGCAATCAGCCCCAGCATTTT. It translates to CASSQTGPYSNQPQHF.

The CDR3 spells CASSQDLGGYTGELFF. The CDR3, as DNA: TGTGCCAGCAGCCAAGATCTTGGGGGCTACACCGGGGAGCTGTTTTTT. The V and J genes are TRBV14 and TRBJ2-2; the D gene is possibly TRBD1 (6 bases). V was trimmed by 0 bases and J by 3 bases, leaving 11 bases between them. Germline V lookup: CDR1 SGHDN, CDR2 FVKESK. The CDR3 spans 16 residues.

The genes are TRBV5-1 and TRBJ1-4; D is perhaps TRBD1 (6 bases). Germline V CDR1 and CDR2: SGHRS, YFSETQ. Deletions cut 2 bases from V and 7 bases from J, with 12 bases between. The CDR3 totals 14 residues. The CDR3: CASSFQGQGEKLFF. The CDR3 nucleotides read TGCGCCAGCAGCTTCCAGGGGCAGGGTGAAAAACTGTTTTTT.

This chain connects TRBV5-1 to TRBJ1-2; 8 nucleotides line up with TRBD1. This CDR3 contains 14 residues. The trim removed 2 bases at V and 8 bases at J, leaving 8 bases unmatched. In germline, CDR1 is SGHRS, CDR2 YFSETQ. In DNA, the CDR3 is TGCGCCAGCAGCTTCATTGCAGGGGGCGAGGGCTACACCTTC. This translates into CASSFIAGGEGYTF. Variable domain in full (rest from reference TRBV5-1 and TRBJ1-2): KAGVTQTPRYLIKTRGQQVTLSCSPISGHRSVSWYQQTPGQGLQFLFEYFSETQRNKGNFPGRFSGRQFSNSRSEMNVSTLELGDSALYLCASSFIAGGEGYTFGSGTRLTVV.

The chain's CDR3 is CASSGGVTGRYEQYF. The CDR3, as DNA: TGTGCCAGCAGTGGAGGGGTGACAGGGCGGTACGAGCAGTACTTC. This sequence joins TRBV7-2 and TRBJ2-7; D is possibly TRBD1 (7 bases). Germline values: CDR1 SGHTA, CDR2 FQGNSA. V was clipped by 6 bases and J by 4 bases, with 19 bases between them. The CDR3 covers 15 residues.

The CDR3 is CASMPGQGNNEQFF. CDR3 bases: TGCGCCAGCATGCCGGGACAGGGAAACAATGAGCAGTTCTTC. The gene calls are TRBV5-1 and TRBJ2-1, with 9 bases that match TRBD1. Germline V gives CDR1 SGHRS, CDR2 YFSETQ. There are 14 residues in the CDR3. Trimming removed 6 bases from V and 5 bases from J; junction bases left unmatched: 6. Variable domain in full (rest from reference TRBV5-1 and TRBJ2-1): KAGVTQTPRYLIKTRGQQVTLSCSPISGHRSVSWYQQTPGQGLQFLFEYFSETQRNKGNFPGRFSGRQFSNSRSEMNVSTLELGDSALYLCASMPGQGNNEQFFGPGTRLTVL.

This sequence joins TRBV30 and TRBJ1-1; tentatively, D is TRBD1 (5 bases). Trimming took off 4 bases at V and 0 bases at J, with 12 bases between the two ends. The CDR3 runs 14 residues. Germline V gene lookup returns CDR1 GTSNPN and CDR2 SVGIG (reference sequence). The CDR3 sequence is CAWNQGIMNTEAFF. DNA of the CDR3: TGTGCCTGGAATCAGGGAATCATGAACACTGAAGCTTTCTTT.

V gene TRBV18 combines with J gene TRBJ2-2; TRBD2 matches 10 bases. The V gene end was trimmed by 0 bases and the J gene end by 1 base; junction bases not matched to a gene: 5. This CDR3 region has 18 residues. Germline V CDR1 and CDR2: KGHSH, LQKENI. As DNA, the CDR3 is TGTGCCAGCTCACCACCAACTAGCGGGATGTTGAACACCGGGGAGCTGTTTTTT. Its translation is CASSPPTSGMLNTGELFF.

This chain joins TRBV6-5 and TRBJ1-2; 7 bases match TRBD1. CDR3 length: 14 residues. In germline, CDR1 is MNHEY, CDR2 SVGAGI. The V segment lost 0 bases and the J segment 4 bases; nucleotides outside the gene matches: 2. The CDR3 spells CASSYSGTAYGYTF. The CDR3 coding sequence is TGTGCCAGCAGTTACTCCGGGACAGCCTATGGCTACACCTTC.

V and J are TRBV24-1 and TRBJ2-5; no definite D call. Trimming took 9 bases from V and 7 from J, leaving 14 bases between them. CDR1 and CDR2 from the germline V gene are KGHDR and SFDVKD. This CDR3 is built from 12 residues. The CDR3 DNA sequence: TGTGCCACCCTCGCCGACCCGGGGACCCAGTACTTC. Translated, it gives CATLADPGTQYF.

V is TRBV7-9 and J is TRBJ2-5; a weak D match, TRBD2 (6 bases). Trimming shortened V by 3 bases and J by 7 bases, and 15 bases separated the two germline ends. The V gene's germline CDR1 is SEHNR and CDR2 FQNEAQ (reference sequence). There are 14 residues in the CDR3. The CDR3 loop is CASSFSGTLGTQYF. CDR3 nucleotide sequence: TGTGCCAGCAGCTTTTCCGGGACTTTGGGGACCCAGTACTTC. Supplemented by reference TRBV7-9 and TRBJ2-5, the full variable domain reads DTGVSQNPRHKITKRGQNVTFRCDPISEHNRLYWYRQTLGQGPEFLTYFQNEAQLEKSRLLSDRFSAERPKGSFSTLEIQRTEQGDSAMYLCASSFSGTLGTQYFGPGTRLLVL.

The gene calls are TRBV4-2 and TRBJ2-4; D might be TRBD1 (5 bases). V lost 0 bases and J lost 4, with 10 bases in between. Germline V CDR1 and CDR2: LGHNA, YNFKEQ. This CDR3 has 15 amino acids. The CDR3 region is CASSQDAQAKNIQYF. The CDR3 nucleotides are TGTGCCAGCAGCCAAGACGCACAGGCGAAAAACATTCAGTACTTC.

The V and J genes are TRBV2 and TRBJ2-7, with D possibly TRBD1 on 5 matching bases. Germline V gene lookup returns CDR1 SNHLY and CDR2 FYNNEI. The CDR3 length is 13 residues. The germline V and J ends were trimmed by 6 bases and 4 bases, with 13 bases remaining between them. Here the CDR3 reads CASRGPIGYEQYF. CDR3 DNA: TGTGCCAGCAGGGGGCCGATTGGGTACGAGCAGTACTTC.